The rows below give T cell receptor beta chains drawn from one sample of a study of siplizumab effects on memory and regulatory T cells. The method was immunoSEQ multiplex PCR; TCRdb's version includes in-frame clones alone and lacks a portion of them. The sample has 70,000 or so clones, 88% seen once. The sample comprised Tregs sorted from blood. These receptors were collected from a human donor in good health. Each CDR3 is given with its conserved first and last residue. The D gene is left open where the match is weak. Some rows have no size entry. The others give once, few or many, or a class for an expanded clone.

j_gene,d_gene,abundance,v_gene,CDR3nt,CDR3aa
TRBJ2-5,.,.,TRBV5-1,TGCGCCAGCAGCTCCGCCGGGACTCGGAACCAGTACTTC,CASSSAGTRNQYF
TRBJ1-6,.,.,TRBV30,TGTGCCTGGAGACCGGGGGGCGCAAATTCACCCCTCCACTTT,CAWRPGGANSPLHF
TRBJ1-2,.,few,TRBV29-1,TGCAGCGTTGACTTGAAGGGGGGATCCTATGGCTACACCTTC,CSVDLKGGSYGYTF
TRBJ2-7,.,few,TRBV21-1,TGTGCCAGCAGTGACCAGGGATCGGTCTCCTACGAGCAGTACTTC,CASSDQGSVSYEQYF
TRBJ2-1,.,.,TRBV7-2,TGTGCCAGCAGCCCGAGATTCGGAGAATACAATGAGCAGTTCTTC,CASSPRFGEYNEQFF
TRBJ2-3,TRBD2,once,TRBV10-3,TGTGCCACCCTGACTAGCGGGATTGAGGGAGATACGCAGTATTTT,CATLTSGIEGDTQYF
TRBJ2-4,.,.,TRBV1,TGCACCAGCAGCTGCAGGGACCAGGAGGGAAACATTCAGTACTTC,CTSSCRDQEGNIQYF
TRBJ2-5,.,.,TRBV11-2,TGTGCCAGCAGCTTAGCCGCAGGGAGGCAAGAGACCCAGTACTTC,CASSLAAGRQETQYF
TRBJ1-1,.,few,TRBV2,TGTGCCAGCAGTGAATTGAACACTGAAGCTTTCTTT,CASSELNTEAFF
TRBJ2-3,.,few,TRBV9,TGTGCCAGCAGCCCAAGGACTGCCAGCCGTAAAGATACGCAGTATTTT,CASSPRTASRKDTQYF
TRBJ2-3,TRBD2,.,TRBV29-1,TGCAGTAGCGGGACCAGCACAGATACGCAGTATTTT,CSSGTSTDTQYF
TRBJ1-1,.,.,TRBV18,TGTGCCAGCTCACCCCAGAACGGGCCCCTTTTGGCCACTGAAGCTTTCTTT,CASSPQNGPLLATEAFF
TRBJ2-5,.,.,TRBV5-6,TGTGCCAGCAGCTCGGACCTCTCCATAGGGGAGACCCAGTACTTC,CASSSDLSIGETQYF
TRBJ2-3,.,.,TRBV2,TGTGCCAGCAGTGTGGATACGCAGTATTTT,CASSVDTQYF
TRBJ1-3,.,.,TRBV28,TGTGCCAGCAGTTCGGCGGTTACTGGAAACACCATATATTTT,CASSSAVTGNTIYF
TRBJ1-2,.,.,TRBV18,TGTGCCAGCTCACCTCGGGGGGACTATGGCTACACCTTC,CASSPRGDYGYTF
TRBJ2-2,TRBD2,.,TRBV5-4,TGTGCCAGCAGCAGAGTAAGCGGGAGCGGCACCGGGGAGCTGTTTTTT,CASSRVSGSGTGELFF
TRBJ2-1,TRBD2,.,TRBV9,TGTGCCAGCAGCGCAACTCCGACTAGCGCCAATGAGCAGTTCTTC,CASSATPTSANEQFF
TRBJ2-4,TRBD2,.,TRBV6-1,TGTGCCAGCAGTGAACGGAGACTAGCGGGAGGGAAAAACATTCAGTACTTC,CASSERRLAGGKNIQYF
TRBJ2-7,TRBD2,.,TRBV19,TGTGCCAGTAGTATACCCGTAGCGGGAGGCCTCGGCGAGCAGTACTTC,CASSIPVAGGLGEQYF
TRBJ2-7,.,.,TRBV20-1,TGCAGTGCTAGGCAGGGATACGAGCAGTACTTC,CSARQGYEQYF
TRBJ1-6,.,once,TRBV4-1,TGCGCCAGCAGACGTACAGACCCCGGGAGTTCACCCCTCCACTTT,CASRRTDPGSSPLHF
TRBJ2-7,TRBD1,.,TRBV6-1,TGTGCCAGCACAACCGGGACAGGGGGCTCCTACGAGCAGTACTTC,CASTTGTGGSYEQYF
TRBJ2-7,TRBD2,.,TRBV11-2,TGTGCCAGCAGCTTGGCACAGGGAGTGGGGCTAGCGGGGTCCTACGAGCAGTACTTC,CASSLAQGVGLAGSYEQYF
TRBJ2-6,.,.,TRBV5-1,TGCGCCAGCACCAGCCTACCCGGGACCTCAGAAGGGGCCAACGTCCTGACTTTC,CASTSLPGTSEGANVLTF
TRBJ2-7,.,.,TRBV18,TGTGCCAGCTCGCGGGACCCAGCCTACGAGCAGTACTTC,CASSRDPAYEQYF
TRBJ1-4,.,.,TRBV28,TGTGCCAGCCGGGTACGGGGTGAAAAACTGTTTTTT,CASRVRGEKLFF
TRBJ2-3,.,.,TRBV5-5,TGTGCCACTCGCGGGTACACAGATACGCAGTATTTT,CATRGYTDTQYF
TRBJ2-1,.,medium-sized,TRBV6-1,TGTGCCAGCTCTAGAGGTACAGTTCGCAATGAGCAGTTCTTC,CASSRGTVRNEQFF
TRBJ2-1,.,once,TRBV11-3,TGTGCCAGCAGCTTAAATCAGGGAATCTACAATGAGCAGTTCTTC,CASSLNQGIYNEQFF
TRBJ1-1,.,.,TRBV13,TGTGCCAGCAGCACAACAGGGAGGTACACTGAAGCTTTCTTT,CASSTTGRYTEAFF
TRBJ1-2,TRBD1,.,TRBV9,TGTGCCAGCAGCGTAGGAACAGGGGGTCGGTATGGCTACACCTTC,CASSVGTGGRYGYTF
TRBJ2-2,TRBD1,.,TRBV28,TGTGCCAGCAGTTTATCGGCCTGGGGACAGTACACCGGGGAGCTGTTTTTT,CASSLSAWGQYTGELFF
TRBJ2-3,.,.,TRBV28,TGTGCCAGCAGCCCGGGGGTTTTCACAGATACGCAGTATTTT,CASSPGVFTDTQYF
TRBJ2-4,.,.,TRBV7-2,TGTGCCAGCAGCTTAGCTCGGGTGTTAGCCAAAAACATTCAGTACTTC,CASSLARVLAKNIQYF
TRBJ1-2,.,.,TRBV11-2,TGTGCCAGCAGCTTAGCGGCAGCATATGGCTACACCTTC,CASSLAAAYGYTF
TRBJ2-3,.,few,TRBV7-3,TGTGCCAGCAGTCCTGGGACCCAGCGGGCCACAGATACGCAGTATTTT,CASSPGTQRATDTQYF
TRBJ1-5,TRBD1,once,TRBV6-1,TGTGCCAGCAGTGCGATTGACAGGGGCAATCAGCCCCAGCATTTT,CASSAIDRGNQPQHF
TRBJ2-5,.,.,TRBV29-1,TGCAGCGTTGATTGGCAGGGGGAGACCCAGTACTTC,CSVDWQGETQYF